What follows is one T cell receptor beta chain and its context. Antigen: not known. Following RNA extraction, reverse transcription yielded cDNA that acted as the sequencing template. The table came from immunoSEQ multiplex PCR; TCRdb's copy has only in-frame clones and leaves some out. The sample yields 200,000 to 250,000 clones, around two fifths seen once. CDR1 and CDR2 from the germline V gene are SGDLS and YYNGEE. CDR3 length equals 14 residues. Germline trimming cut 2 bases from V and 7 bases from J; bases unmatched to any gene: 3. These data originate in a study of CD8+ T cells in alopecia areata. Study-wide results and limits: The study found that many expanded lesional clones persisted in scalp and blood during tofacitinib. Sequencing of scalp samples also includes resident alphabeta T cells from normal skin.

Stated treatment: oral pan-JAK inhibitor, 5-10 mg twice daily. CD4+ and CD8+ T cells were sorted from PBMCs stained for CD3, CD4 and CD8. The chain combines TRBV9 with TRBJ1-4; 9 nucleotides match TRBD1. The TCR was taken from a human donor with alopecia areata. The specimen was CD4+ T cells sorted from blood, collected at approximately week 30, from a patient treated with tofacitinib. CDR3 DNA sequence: TGTGCCAGCAGCGTGGGGACAGGGATTGAAAAACTGTTTTTT. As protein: CASSVGTGIEKLFF.